The T cell receptor beta chain under discussion was sequenced for a study of blood T cell repertoires in COVID-19. This table comes from immunoSEQ multiplex PCR, and its TCRdb copy is limited to in-frame clones, with some not included. This table holds 150,000 to 200,000 clones, 60% to 85% found once. The CDR3 is 13 amino acids. Trimming left V 5 bases short and J 15 bases short, with 17 bases between. CDR1 and CDR2 (germline): MDHEN, SYDVKM. Specimen: peripheral blood. The receptor was derived from a man aged 70 or older with acute or convalescent COVID-19. V gene TRBV28 combines with J gene TRBJ1-6, with a tentative D call TRBD1 (6 bases). CDR3 in DNA: TGTGCCAGCAGTCCTCGGGGGGCAGAAGGCCTCCACTTT. As protein: CASSPRGAEGLHF.